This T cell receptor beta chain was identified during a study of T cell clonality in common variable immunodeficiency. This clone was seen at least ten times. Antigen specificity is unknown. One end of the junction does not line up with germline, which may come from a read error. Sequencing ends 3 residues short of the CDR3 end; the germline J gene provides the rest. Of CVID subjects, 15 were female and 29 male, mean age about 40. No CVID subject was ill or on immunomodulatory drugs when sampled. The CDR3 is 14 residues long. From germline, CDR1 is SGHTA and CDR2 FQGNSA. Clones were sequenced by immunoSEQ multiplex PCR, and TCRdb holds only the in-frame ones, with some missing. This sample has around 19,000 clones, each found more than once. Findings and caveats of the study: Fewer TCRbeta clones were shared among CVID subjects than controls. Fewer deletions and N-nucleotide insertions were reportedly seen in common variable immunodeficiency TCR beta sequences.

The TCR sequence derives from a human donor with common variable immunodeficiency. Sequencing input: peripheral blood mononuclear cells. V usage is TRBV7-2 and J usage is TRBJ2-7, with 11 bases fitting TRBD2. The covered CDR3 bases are TGTGCCAGCAACTTAGCGGGAGGGGGTTACGAG. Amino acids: CASNLAGGGYE. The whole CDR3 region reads CASNLAGGGYEQYF.